Listed here is a single T cell receptor (beta chain). The sample belongs to a study of blood T cell repertoires in COVID-19. Trimming removed 2 bases from V and 0 bases from J; junction bases left unmatched: 7. Per germline, CDR1 GTSNPN and CDR2 SVGIG (reference sequence). The CDR3 length is 17 residues. Method: immunoSEQ multiplex PCR; TCRdb's copy keeps in-frame clones and lacks some. The sample contains about 220,000 clones, roughly nine tenths of which appear only once. Material for sequencing was PBMCs or T cells enriched from blood (not recorded which). The receptor's source is a woman aged 18-30 years in a cohort exposed to, infected with or recovered from COVID-19 (not recorded which). This rearrangement joins TRBV30 to TRBJ2-3, with TRBD2 matching over 11 bases. The CDR3 here is CAWSLASGRPSTDTQYF. The CDR3 coding sequence is TGTGCCTGGAGTCTAGCTAGCGGGAGGCCCAGCACAGATACGCAGTATTTT.